This T cell receptor (beta chain) was captured by sequencing in a study of shared clonotypes between healthy human individuals. Sequenced by immunoSEQ multiplex PCR; TCRdb stores in-frame clones only, minus some. The data show approximately 500,000 clones, about 96% seen once. Germline assignment: CDR1 KGHSH and CDR2 LQKENI. Trimming took off 1 base at V and 2 bases at J, with 12 bases between the two ends. The CDR3 is 15 amino acids. This chain links TRBV18 with TRBJ2-7; D might be TRBD1 (7 bases). Sequenced material: naive CD4+ T cells sorted from blood. The subset: CD45RA+ positively selected. This TCR was sampled from a woman aged 30 to 39 in good health. CDR3 bases: TGTGCCAGCTCACCACAAGGAGGGGGCCCCTACGAGCAGTACTTC. Encoded protein: CASSPQGGGPYEQYF.